This T cell receptor beta chain was found in a study of cytomegalovirus exposure and HLA in healthy donors. Regarding the study as a whole: The authors listed approximately 160 TCR beta chains as cytomegalovirus-associated. When analyzed later, a missense DCLRE1C variant was found to be linked to TCR beta V- and J-gene trimming. It was shown in a later analysis that HLA-associated TCR beta chains were more clonally expanded than other, equally common chains. Further analysis was carried out later, and it showed several of the most significant clusters appearing linked to common viral pathogens.

As for this clone: What it recognizes is unknown.

The CDR3 runs 16 residues. V lost 2 bases, J lost 2 bases, and 4 bases stayed unmatched. Germline CDR1 and CDR2: MNHEY and SMNVEV (reference sequence). The primer mix had 60 Vbeta and 13 Jbeta primers. The assay was immunoSEQ multiplex PCR, and TCRdb's table has in-frame clones only and misses some. The sample yields around 150,000 clones, 80% to 85% seen once. Sequenced input: PBMCs. The chain combines TRBV27 with TRBJ2-2, with TRBD2 identical over 8 bases. The TCR originated in a male donor in good health and CMV-seronegative. The CDR3 loop reads CASSLIGTSNTGELFF. In nucleotides, the CDR3 is TGTGCCAGCAGTTTAATAGGGACTAGTAACACCGGGGAGCTGTTTTTT.